This T cell receptor (beta chain) was observed in a study of CD8 T cells in ankylosing spondylitis. TCRdb re-called the 5' RACE reads with MiXCR, one entry per CDR3 protein. The table has tens of thousands of distinct CDR3 sequences, roughly 3% seen once. Germline assignment: CDR1 SGDLS and CDR2 YYNGEE. This CDR3 is built from 14 residues. The V gene lost 0 bases and the J gene lost 2 bases, with 8 bases spanning the gap. This clonotype has ten or more counts. This clonotype originated in a male donor with ankylosing spondylitis or in good health (not recorded which). The sample was blood, either unsorted or a sorted T cell fraction (not recorded which). The chain links TRBV9 to TRBJ1-1; D not certain. The CDR3 reads CASSVGRINTEAFF. In nucleotides, the CDR3 is TGTGCCAGCAGCGTAGGACGGATTAACACTGAAGCTTTCTTT.